The present TCR beta chain was sequenced within a study of cytomegalovirus exposure and HLA in healthy donors. Across the study: There were 117 million unique TCR beta sequences, drawn from around 180 million T cells, in an earlier analysis.

Findings of the study overall: Reports indicated that the classifier achieved high specificity and sensitivity in diagnosing cytomegalovirus status.

The PCR made use of 60 Vbeta and 13 Jbeta primers. Produced via immunoSEQ multiplex PCR; TCRdb's table is partial and in-frame only. The sample includes some 160,000 clones, approximately 78% of them seen just once. The germline gives CDR1 KGHSH, CDR2 LQKENI. CDR3 length: 15 residues. Trimming stripped 3 bases from V and 10 bases from J, with 16 bases between. A note on this clone: The antigen is not known.

V is TRBV18 and J is TRBJ1-6; tentative D call: TRBD1 (6 bases). Sequenced: PBMCs. This clonotype originated in a woman between 35 and 50 years old in good health and CMV-seronegative. CDR3 protein: CASSPSEGVNSPLHF. The DNA for the CDR3 is TGTGCCAGCTCACCCTCTGAGGGGGTAAACTCACCCCTCCACTTT.